The present entry profiles one TCR beta chain with its context. Its antigen is not identified. This specimen belongs to a study of cytomegalovirus exposure and HLA in healthy donors. Across the whole study: Clustering assigned 81% of the approximately 400 genotyped donors to the Caucasian-associated ancestry cluster.

General study points: Cytomegalovirus-associated status was assigned to around 160 TCR beta chains.

The PCR was carried out with 60 Vbeta primers and 13 Jbeta primers. Sequenced by immunoSEQ multiplex PCR; TCRdb stores in-frame clones only, minus some. The sample consists of around 150,000 clones, 80% to 90% of them appearing once. This CDR3 region has 12 residues. V gave up 2 bases and J gave up 6 bases, with 7 bases separating them. The germline gives CDR1 MNHNY, CDR2 SVGAGI (reference sequence). The source of this sequence is a boy younger than 10 in good health and CMV-seronegative. The chain carries TRBV6-6 and TRBJ1-2, with D uncertain. Sequences were obtained from PBMCs. The CDR3, as DNA: TGTGCCAGCAGTTACGAGGGAGATGGCTACACCTTC. Protein: CASSYEGDGYTF.